This T cell receptor (beta chain) is from a study of PD-1 blockade in classical Hodgkin lymphoma. General study points: A significant rise in TCR diversity was seen by C4D1 for CD4+ cells but not for CD8+ cells. The authors have not defined what causes the repertoire differences, possibly disease activity or prior therapy. Exclusion applied to patients who initiated nivolumab less than 1 year following ASCT.

Profiling relied on immunoSEQ multiplex PCR, and the TCRdb table lists in-frame clones only, not all of them. The profile shows fewer than 100,000 clones, roughly 92% of them singletons. Points on this clone: Its antigen is unknown.

Every patient was affected by relapse after autologous stem cell transplantation, while exposure to brentuximab vedotin was not uniform. The CDR3 is 16 residues long. Germline trimming cut 2 bases from V and 7 bases from J; bases unmatched to any gene: 12. Germline-derived CDR1 and CDR2 are MNHNS and SASEGT. Specimen: peripheral blood mononuclear cells (PBMCs), collected at baseline. The source of this sequence is a human donor with classical Hodgkin lymphoma. This sequence joins TRBV6-1 and TRBJ2-3, with 7 bases fitting TRBD2. CDR3 nucleotides: TGTGCCAGCAGTGAATTAGTGTCTAGCGGAAGTAATACGCAGTATTTT. This encodes CASSELVSSGSNTQYF.